This T cell receptor beta chain was obtained from a study of response to subunit inactivated influenza vaccine. TCRdb re-called the RT-PCR reads through MiXCR, storing one row per CDR3 protein. The sample has roughly 500,000 distinct CDR3 sequences; approximately 22% are singletons. The germline V and J ends were trimmed by 7 bases and 1 base, with 7 bases remaining between them. The CDR3 is 12 amino acids. Per the germline V gene, CDR1 is MDHEN and CDR2 is SYDVKM. This clonotype was found a few times. These data are also associated with another study on T cells expressing NK-cell markers. That study reports: Synthesis of TCR beta cDNA relied on 5'RACE template switching carrying UMIs.

This chain links TRBV28 with TRBJ1-1, with D unresolved. This clonotype was obtained from a man aged 50 or older who received an inactivated influenza vaccine. The sequencing used CD4+ T cells sorted from PBMCs, collected 11 to 12 days after vaccination. CDR3 sequence (DNA): TGTGCCAGCAACAGTGGGAACACTGAAGCTTTCTTT. Protein sequence: CASNSGNTEAFF.